These T cell receptor beta chains were read from a single sample in a study of blood T cells in healthy people across ages. MiXCR, applied by TCRdb to the 5' RACE reads, yields one record per CDR3 protein. Counted here are about 1.8 million distinct CDR3 sequences, around 48% occurring once; the ten biggest clones make up approximately 2.1%. Sequencing was performed on blood. These receptors originate from a woman aged 40 to 50 in good health. Both conserved end residues are part of each CDR3. The D gene is left open where the match is weak. The listing skips clone size in some rows; elsewhere it reads once, few, many or a size class.

j_gene | abundance | v_gene | d_gene | CDR3aa | CDR3nt
TRBJ2-6 | . | TRBV2 | . | CASSQGPPGANVLTF | TGTGCCAGCAGCCAGGGGCCCCCTGGGGCCAACGTCCTGACTTTC
TRBJ1-5 | few | TRBV16 | TRBD1 | CASSPGTGDGNQPQHF | TGTGCCAGCAGCCCTGGGACAGGGGATGGCAATCAGCCCCAGCATTTT
TRBJ2-7 | few | TRBV6-5 | TRBD2 | CASRNSGGNTYEQYF | TGTGCCAGCAGAAACAGCGGGGGAAATACCTACGAGCAGTACTTC
TRBJ1-4 | few | TRBV15 | . | CATHNPPRGEKLFF | TGTGCCACTCATAACCCGCCACGGGGTGAAAAACTGTTTTTT
TRBJ1-1 | . | TRBV29-1 | TRBD1 | CSVDRTGETEAFF | TGCAGCGTGGACCGGACAGGGGAAACTGAAGCTTTCTTT
TRBJ2-3 | many | TRBV29-1 | . | CSFPGADTQYF | TGCAGCTTCCCGGGGGCGGATACGCAGTATTTT
TRBJ2-1 | . | TRBV27 | TRBD1 | CASRGLGQGKNEQFF | TGTGCCAGCAGGGGATTGGGACAGGGGAAGAATGAGCAGTTCTTC
TRBJ2-5 | . | TRBV20-1 | TRBD2 | CSANRPAGATYGQYF | TGCAGTGCTAACCGCCCAGCGGGGGCCACCTACGGGCAGTACTTC
TRBJ2-1 | . | TRBV2 | . | CASREYSYNEQFF | TGTGCCAGCAGGGAGTATAGTTACAATGAGCAGTTCTTC
TRBJ1-2 | few | TRBV6-6 | . | CASSYGGAANYGYTF | TGTGCCAGCAGTTACGGGGGAGCGGCTAACTATGGCTACACCTTC
TRBJ1-2 | . | TRBV6-6 | . | CASSLQADYGYTF | TGTGCCAGCAGTCTACAGGCAGACTATGGCTACACCTTC
TRBJ2-3 | few | TRBV27 | . | CASSPRGIRTDTQYF | TGTGCCAGCAGTCCCCGGGGGATCAGGACAGATACGCAGTATTTT
TRBJ2-4 | few | TRBV2 | TRBD2 | CASSGLAGRRAKNIQYF | TGTGCCAGCAGTGGGCTAGCGGGGAGAAGGGCCAAAAACATTCAGTACTTC
TRBJ2-1 | . | TRBV7-2 | TRBD2 | CASSLVGSGGLDEQFF | TGTGCCAGCAGCTTAGTTGGTAGCGGGGGGCTGGACGAGCAGTTCTTC
TRBJ2-3 | . | TRBV6-1 | TRBD1 | CASSEMGQGETDTQYF | TGTGCCAGCAGCGAAATGGGACAGGGTGAAACAGATACGCAGTATTTT
TRBJ2-4 | few | TRBV7-2 | TRBD1 | CASSSGQGRGNGIQYF | TGTGCCAGCAGCTCCGGACAGGGGAGAGGGAATGGCATTCAGTACTTC
TRBJ2-3 | few | TRBV6-5 | TRBD2 | CASTISSGGRGTQYF | TGTGCCAGCACAATTTCTAGCGGGGGAAGGGGTACGCAGTATTTT
TRBJ2-3 | few | TRBV29-1 | . | CSVSRATDTQYF | TGCAGCGTGTCCAGAGCCACAGATACGCAGTATTTT
TRBJ1-2 | . | TRBV28 | . | CASSLWDGYTF | TGTGCCAGCAGTTTGTGGGATGGCTACACCTTC
TRBJ2-5 | . | TRBV28 | . | CASSGQHLGKTQYF | TGTGCCAGCAGTGGCCAGCACTTGGGGAAGACCCAGTACTTC
TRBJ2-3 | . | TRBV12-3/TRBV12-4 | . | CASSLERMGSDTQYF | TGTGCCAGCAGTTTAGAACGCATGGGTAGTGATACGCAGTATTTT
TRBJ2-1 | few | TRBV6-2/TRBV6-3 | . | CASSAMTGTGYNEQFF | TGTGCCAGCAGTGCGATGACAGGCACGGGATACAATGAGCAGTTCTTC
TRBJ1-1 | . | TRBV7-9 | TRBD1 | CASSSQGRMINTEAFF | TGTGCCAGCAGCTCACAGGGGCGGATGATAAACACTGAAGCTTTCTTT
TRBJ2-1 | few | TRBV6-2/TRBV6-3 | TRBD2 | CASSYSRHSGGLNEQFF | TGTGCCAGCAGTTACTCGAGGCACAGCGGGGGGTTAAATGAGCAGTTCTTC
TRBJ2-5 | . | TRBV3-1 | TRBD2 | CASSRYLGLAGQETQYF | TGTGCCAGCAGCCGTTACCTGGGACTAGCGGGACAAGAGACCCAGTACTTC
TRBJ2-1 | few | TRBV27 | . | CASSLTDDNEQFF | TGTGCCAGCAGCCTGACGGACGACAATGAGCAGTTCTTC
TRBJ2-5 | few | TRBV20-1 | TRBD1 | CSAIGTGGETQYF | TGCAGTGCTATCGGGACAGGGGGGGAGACCCAGTACTTC
TRBJ2-3 | . | TRBV7-2 | . | CASSFQFATQYF | TGTGCCAGCAGCTTTCAGTTTGCTACGCAGTATTTT
TRBJ2-1 | few | TRBV5-1 | TRBD2 | CASSFSVGGYNEQFF | TGCGCCAGCAGCTTTAGTGTCGGGGGGTACAATGAGCAGTTCTTC
TRBJ2-1 | . | TRBV2 | . | CASSGRISVDEQFF | TGTGCCAGCAGCGGAAGGATCTCAGTCGATGAGCAGTTCTTC
TRBJ2-5 | . | TRBV5-4 | TRBD1 | CASSPTIQGSKETQYF | TGTGCCAGCAGCCCAACTATACAGGGGTCAAAAGAGACCCAGTACTTC
TRBJ2-5 | . | TRBV7-2 | TRBD2 | CASSLVVRTSGGARETQYF | TGTGCCAGCAGCTTAGTAGTTCGGACTAGCGGGGGGGCCCGGGAGACCCAGTACTTC
TRBJ2-7 | . | TRBV6-2/TRBV6-3 | . | CASSYRSGTATYEQYF | TGTGCCAGCAGTTACCGCTCCGGGACGGCTACCTACGAGCAGTACTTC
TRBJ2-5 | few | TRBV20-1 | TRBD2 | CSAYGGTQETQYF | TGCAGTGCATACGGGGGGACCCAAGAGACCCAGTACTTC
TRBJ2-3 | . | TRBV12-3/TRBV12-4 | TRBD1 | CASRKRRTGGDRTDTQYF | TGTGCCAGCAGAAAACGACGGACAGGGGGCGATCGCACAGATACGCAGTATTTT
TRBJ2-5 | few | TRBV7-2 | . | CASSSRRGQETQYF | TGTGCCAGCAGCTCCCGACGGGGACAAGAGACCCAGTACTTC
TRBJ2-7 | . | TRBV6-6 | . | CASTPRVSEYEQYF | TGTGCCAGCACTCCCAGGGTCAGTGAATACGAGCAGTACTTC
TRBJ2-1 | . | TRBV29-1 | . | CSVEGAGPSYNEQFF | TGCAGCGTTGAAGGGGCGGGACCCTCCTACAATGAGCAGTTCTTC
TRBJ2-3 | few | TRBV10-2 | . | CASSESISLGGTQYF | TGCGCCAGCAGTGAGTCGATTTCCCTGGGTGGTACGCAGTATTTT
TRBJ2-7 | few | TRBV4-2 | . | CASSSSGGARNEQYF | TGTGCCAGCAGCTCGTCCGGGGGAGCAAGGAACGAGCAGTACTTC
TRBJ2-7 | . | TRBV27 | . | CASSLFGDRIVGEQYF | TGTGCCAGCAGTTTATTCGGAGACAGAATCGTCGGCGAGCAGTACTTC
TRBJ1-4 | . | TRBV2 | . | CASRKTGIANEKLFF | TGTGCCAGCAGGAAAACAGGGATAGCTAATGAAAAACTGTTTTTT
TRBJ2-7 | few | TRBV4-1 | . | CASSQEPTLFAYEQYF | TGCGCCAGCAGCCAAGAACCTACCCTTTTTGCCTACGAGCAGTACTTC
TRBJ1-4 | . | TRBV9 | TRBD1 | CASRTNRDSGKLFF | TGTGCCAGCAGAACGAACCGGGACAGTGGAAAACTGTTTTTT
TRBJ2-3 | . | TRBV2 | . | CASTGLRLSTDTQYF | TGTGCCAGCACGGGACTCCGCCTGAGCACAGATACGCAGTATTTT